This entry lists 32 T cell receptor beta chains sequenced from one sample in a study of lymphopenia after photon versus proton radiotherapy. Sequencing was performed with immunoSEQ multiplex PCR; in TCRdb, only in-frame clones are kept and a portion is missing. The repertoire has around 53,000 clones, about 86% of them found once; the top ten carry less than 35%. The sample was peripheral blood, taken from a patient treated with photon-based radiotherapy. These receptors were taken from a man between 50 and 59 years old with gastric cancer.

The chain joins TRBV7-9 to TRBJ1-1; D is ambiguous. CDR1 and CDR2 from the germline V gene are SEHNR and FQNEAQ (reference sequence). This CDR3 has 16 amino acids. Trimming removed 5 bases at V and 0 bases at J, with 16 bases between. The CDR3 nucleotides are TGTGCCAGCAGCCCCCGAGGGCTTCTCTTGAACACTGAAGCTTTCTTT. This codes for CASSPRGLLLNTEAFF.

J is TRBJ2-1 and V is TRBV7-9; the match to TRBD2 covers 7 bases. In germline, CDR1 is SEHNR, CDR2 FQNEAQ (reference sequence). Trimming cost V 3 bases and J 12 bases; bases outside gene matches: 5. The CDR3 has 12 amino acids. This CDR3 reads CASSFGEGWQFF. The CDR3 DNA follows: TGTGCCAGCAGCTTCGGGGAGGGGTGGCAGTTCTTC.

The chain joins TRBV5-4 to TRBJ1-2; the D is unclear. The CDR3 loop spans 13 amino acids. V lost 1 base and J 7 bases, leaving 11 bases between the germline ends. Germline lookup yields CDR1 SGHNT and CDR2 YYREEE (reference sequence). The CDR3 coding sequence is TGTGCCAGCAGCTTGTATGGTCTGGGTGGCTACACCTTC. Protein sequence: CASSLYGLGGYTF.

The rearrangement uses TRBV11-2 and TRBJ2-7; 15 bases are shared with TRBD2. Trimming cost V 5 bases and J 4 bases; bases outside gene matches: 12. Germline assignment: CDR1 SGHAT and CDR2 FQNNGV. The CDR3 runs 18 residues. The CDR3 DNA reads as TGTGCCAGCAGCAAACGGACAGGGACTAGCGGGAGGCCATACGAGCAGTACTTC. Its protein product is CASSKRTGTSGRPYEQYF.

This clone was seen a few times. The chain carries TRBV19 and TRBJ2-3; D is ambiguous. Germline V gene lookup returns CDR1 LNHDA and CDR2 SQIVND (reference sequence). V lost 2 bases and J lost 0, with 3 bases in between. There are 13 residues in the CDR3. This CDR3 reads CASSIQSTDTQYF. The CDR3 DNA reads TGTGCCAGTAGTATACAGAGCACAGATACGCAGTATTTT.

This clone has just one count. The chain couples TRBV5-1 to TRBJ2-7; D is perhaps TRBD1 (6 bases). In germline, CDR1 is SGHRS, CDR2 YFSETQ. Trimming took 4 bases from V and 3 from J, leaving 14 bases between them. The length of the CDR3 is 14 residues. As DNA, the CDR3 is TGCGCCAGCAGCCCATCGACAGGACTCTACGAGCAGTACTTC. As protein: CASSPSTGLYEQYF.

This chain joins TRBV9 and TRBJ2-5; 9 nucleotides align to TRBD2. From germline, CDR1 is SGDLS and CDR2 YYNGEE. V lost 0 bases, J lost 1 base, and 1 base stayed unmatched. The CDR3 has 15 amino acids. CDR3 region: CASSVGTSAQETQYF. The DNA of the CDR3 is TGTGCCAGCAGCGTAGGGACTAGCGCCCAAGAGACCCAGTACTTC.

This clone was seen only a few times. The rearrangement joins TRBV4-3 to TRBJ1-5; 8 nucleotides align to TRBD1. Germline CDR1 reads LGHNA; CDR2 reads YSLEER. This CDR3 contains 15 residues. V lost 0 bases to trimming and J lost 8 bases; unmatched junction nucleotides: 6. The CDR3 loop is CASSQERTGYKPQHF. The CDR3 DNA is TGCGCCAGCAGCCAAGAGAGGACAGGGTATAAGCCCCAGCATTTT.

The rearrangement joins TRBV2 to TRBJ2-7, with 7 bases fitting TRBD1. The germline V gene encodes CDR1 SNHLY and CDR2 FYNNEI. The junction had 0 bases not matched to a gene; V was cut back by 6 bases and J by 4 bases. This CDR3 is built from 11 residues. The CDR3 sequence is CASRQGYEQYF. The CDR3 DNA reads TGTGCCAGCAGACAGGGGTACGAGCAGTACTTC.

The rearrangement uses TRBV7-6 and TRBJ2-1; D gene ambiguous. The CDR3 has 15 residues. Germline V CDR1 and CDR2: SGHVS, FNYEAQ. V lost 4 bases, J lost 0 bases, and 10 bases lay in between. CDR3 amino acids: CASSSPLGSYNEQFF. For the CDR3, the DNA is TGTGCCAGCAGCTCCCCCCTAGGCTCCTACAATGAGCAGTTCTTC. Supplemented by reference TRBV7-6 and TRBJ2-1, the full variable domain reads GAGVSQSPRYKVTKRGQDVALRCDPISGHVSLYWYRQALGQGPEFLTYFNYEAQQDKSGLPNDRFSAERPEGSISTLTIQRTEQRDSAMYRCASSSPLGSYNEQFFGPGTRLTVL.

The chain is built from TRBV7-2 and TRBJ2-1, with D perhaps TRBD2 (6 bases). The CDR3 contains 18 residues. V lost 5 bases to trimming and J lost 4 bases, with 24 bases between them. Germline V gene lookup returns CDR1 SGHTA and CDR2 FQGNSA. The CDR3 DNA is TGTGCCAGCAGCCCCAAGAGCCTTGAGGAGGGGTTGTACAATGAGCAGTTCTTC. Its translation: CASSPKSLEEGLYNEQFF.

V and J are TRBV19 and TRBJ2-5; the D is unclear. The V and J ends lost 4 bases and 1 base respectively, with 16 bases between them. CDR1 is LNHDA, CDR2 SQIVND, per germline (reference sequence). The CDR3 contains 16 residues. The CDR3 nucleotides are TGTGCCAGTAGTACTGGTTTTTTACGGCGCCAAGAGACCCAGTACTTC. As protein: CASSTGFLRRQETQYF. The full variable domain, rest sourced from reference TRBV19 and TRBJ2-5, is DGGITQSPKYLFRKEGQNVTLSCEQNLNHDAMYWYRQDPGQGLRLIYYSQIVNDFQKGDIAEGYSVSREKKESFPLTVTSAQKNPTAFYLCASSTGFLRRQETQYFGPGTRLLVL.

This clone was recorded once. V and J are TRBV7-2 and TRBJ2-3; maybe TRBD2 (5 bases). This CDR3 has 14 amino acids. Trimming removed 1 base at V and 7 bases at J, with 12 bases between. From germline, CDR1 is SGHTA and CDR2 FQGNSA. The CDR3 here is CASSLGESVNTQYF. The CDR3 DNA follows: TGTGCCAGCAGCTTAGGGGAGTCCGTTAATACGCAGTATTTT.

The chain has TRBV18 and TRBJ1-5, with 7 bases that match TRBD1. The CDR3 runs to 12 residues. The germline V gene encodes CDR1 KGHSH and CDR2 LQKENI. Unmatched junction bases numbered 4, after V lost 3 bases and J lost 11 bases. CDR3 coding DNA: TGTGCCAGCTCACCTCAGGGGGGTTCCCAGCATTTT. Translated: CASSPQGGSQHF.

The rearrangement uses TRBV19 and TRBJ1-1; 9 bases match TRBD1. Germline trimming cut 6 bases from V and 5 bases from J; bases unmatched to any gene: 4. Per the germline V gene, CDR1 is LNHDA and CDR2 is SQIVND (reference sequence). The CDR3 sequence is 13 residues long. The CDR3: CASSRTGETEAFF. CDR3 nucleotides: TGTGCCAGTAGCCGGACAGGGGAGACTGAAGCTTTCTTT.

This chain joins TRBV9 and TRBJ1-4, with 12 positions matching TRBD1. V shed 0 bases and J 4 bases; nucleotides not matched to a gene: 16. The CDR3 has 21 residues. Germline V CDR1 and CDR2: SGDLS, YYNGEE. The CDR3 spells CASSVGGQGASPLLGNEKLFF. CDR3 sequence (DNA): TGTGCCAGCAGCGTAGGGGGACAGGGGGCTTCCCCACTACTCGGTAATGAAAAACTGTTTTTT.

This chain uses TRBV2 with TRBJ1-3; TRBD1 might be the D (5 bases). CDR3 length: 17 amino acids. Germline assignment: CDR1 SNHLY and CDR2 FYNNEI. V gave up 5 bases and J gave up 0 bases, with 17 bases separating them. CDR3 loop: CASSPGRGFSSGNTIYF. CDR3 nucleotide sequence: TGTGCCAGCAGTCCCGGACGGGGGTTTTCCTCTGGAAACACCATATATTTT.

The table lists this clone with a count of one. The gene calls are TRBV27 and TRBJ2-2; 8 bases map to TRBD1. V was pared by 5 bases and J by 6 bases, with 17 bases of the junction left unmatched. CDR1 is MNHEY and CDR2 is SMNVEV in the germline V gene (reference sequence). This CDR3 is 18 amino acids long. This CDR3 is CASSPSHGQGLFAGELFF. The CDR3 coding sequence is TGTGCCAGCAGTCCCTCGCATGGACAGGGCCTTTTCGCCGGGGAGCTGTTTTTT.

This clone occurred a few times. The chain uses TRBV7-6 and TRBJ2-2; D perhaps matches TRBD1 (6 bases). V was cut by 5 bases and J by 0 bases, with 10 bases left in between. The germline V gene has CDR1 SGHVS and CDR2 FNYEAQ. The CDR3 has 15 residues. The CDR3 sequence: CASSLRQANTGELFF. CDR3 DNA sequence: TGTGCCAGCAGCCTCAGACAGGCGAACACCGGGGAGCTGTTTTTT.

V gene TRBV7-8 combines with J gene TRBJ2-1; perhaps TRBD2 as D (5 bases). There are 17 residues in the CDR3. Germline V gene lookup returns CDR1 SGHVS and CDR2 FQNEAQ. The V and J ends lost 1 base and 5 bases respectively, with 18 bases between them. The CDR3 protein is CASSLGRPWTRHNEQFF. CDR3 sequence (DNA): TGTGCCAGCAGCTTAGGGCGCCCCTGGACTCGCCACAATGAGCAGTTCTTC.

The chain employs TRBV19 and TRBJ1-5; D is unclear. V lost 3 bases, J lost 1 base, and 7 bases lay in between. This CDR3 is 14 amino acids long. Per germline, CDR1 LNHDA and CDR2 SQIVND (reference sequence). The CDR3 DNA reads TGTGCCAGTAGTATCGTCAGGAGCAATCAGCCCCAGCATTTT. Protein sequence: CASSIVRSNQPQHF. Together with reference TRBV19 and TRBJ1-5, the CDR3 gives the full variable domain: DGGITQSPKYLFRKEGQNVTLSCEQNLNHDAMYWYRQDPGQGLRLIYYSQIVNDFQKGDIAEGYSVSREKKESFPLTVTSAQKNPTAFYLCASSIVRSNQPQHFGDGTRLSIL.

V usage is TRBV27 and J usage is TRBJ2-1, with 14 bases lining up with TRBD2. The trim removed 5 bases at V and 3 bases at J, leaving 6 bases unmatched. From germline, CDR1 is MNHEY and CDR2 SMNVEV (reference sequence). There are 17 residues in the CDR3. In DNA form, the CDR3 reads TGTGCCAGCAGTGGAGTTGGACTAGCGGGAGGCTACAATGAGCAGTTCTTC. It specifies CASSGVGLAGGYNEQFF.

The chain joins TRBV19 to TRBJ2-7; D might be TRBD2 (5 bases). The germline V and J ends were trimmed by 3 bases and 4 bases, with 19 bases remaining between them. The CDR3 is 16 amino acids. Germline assignment: CDR1 LNHDA and CDR2 SQIVND (reference sequence). The CDR3 reads CASSIGVGGSGYEQYF. The CDR3, as DNA: TGTGCCAGTAGTATCGGGGTGGGCGGTTCGGGGTACGAGCAGTACTTC.

This chain links TRBV25-1 with TRBJ1-1; D is unclear. This CDR3 contains 15 residues. Germline V gene data show CDR1 as MGHDK and CDR2 as SYGVNS. Between the trimmed V and J ends, which lost 3 bases and 0 bases, there was a span of 11 bases. The DNA of the CDR3 is TGTGCCAGCAGTGAGTTCGGCTTCATGAACACTGAAGCTTTCTTT. Residues: CASSEFGFMNTEAFF.

Only one count was recorded for this clone. The V gene is TRBV14, the J gene TRBJ2-7; TRBD1 agrees at 9 bases. The V gene's germline CDR1 is SGHDN and CDR2 FVKESK. This CDR3 comprises 13 residues. V was pared by 5 bases and J by 5 bases, with 4 bases of the junction left unmatched. CDR3 amino acids: CASSKRQGDEQYF. The CDR3 DNA sequence: TGTGCCAGCAGCAAGAGACAGGGGGACGAGCAGTACTTC.

This clone was seen more than once but under ten times. The chain couples TRBV7-2 to TRBJ2-2, with 13 bases lining up with TRBD2. CDR3 length: 16 amino acids. Germline assignment: CDR1 SGHTA and CDR2 FQGNSA. V lost 6 bases and J lost 6; bases outside the gene matches: 7. The CDR3 nucleotides are TGTGCCAGCAGTTTACTAGCGGGAGGGCCCGCCGGGGAGCTGTTTTTT. The encoded protein is CASSLLAGGPAGELFF.

V gene TRBV28 combines with J gene TRBJ2-7; no reliable D call. The CDR3 covers 12 residues. Trimming left V 5 bases short and J 3 bases short, with 8 bases between. Germline V gene sequence: CDR1 MDHEN, CDR2 SYDVKM. The CDR3 DNA is TGTGCCAGCAGTCAAATAGACTACGAGCAGTACTTC. Its translation: CASSQIDYEQYF.

The gene calls are TRBV5-1 and TRBJ2-1, with no clear D. The V and J ends lost 5 bases and 1 base respectively, with 10 bases between them. The CDR3 contains 14 residues. The germline gives CDR1 SGHRS, CDR2 YFSETQ. CDR3 residues: CASRRLGSYNEQFF. In DNA, the CDR3 is TGCGCCAGCAGACGCCTGGGGTCCTACAATGAGCAGTTCTTC.

V is TRBV2 and J is TRBJ2-3, with 10 positions matching TRBD2. Germline V lookup: CDR1 SNHLY, CDR2 FYNNEI. The CDR3 contains 16 residues. The V segment lost 7 bases and the J segment 1 base; nucleotides outside the gene matches: 8. The CDR3 DNA reads as TGTGCCAGCAAGGCTAGCGGGAGTAGGGGCACAGATACGCAGTATTTT. It translates to CASKASGSRGTDTQYF.

The J gene is TRBJ1-1, the V gene TRBV7-2; D gene unclear. Germline V gene data show CDR1 as SGHTA and CDR2 as FQGNSA. The CDR3 runs 13 residues. V was pared by 3 bases and J by 4 bases, with 9 bases between. The CDR3 DNA sequence: TGTGCCAGCAGCTTCAGCCTCAGCACTGAAGCTTTCTTT. Amino acids: CASSFSLSTEAFF. The full variable domain, with the rest looked up from reference TRBV7-2 and TRBJ1-1, is GAGVSQSPSNKVTEKGKDVELRCDPISGHTALYWYRQSLGQGLEFLIYFQGNSAPDKSGLPSDRFSAERTGGSVSTLTIQRTQQEDSAVYLCASSFSLSTEAFFGQGTRLTVV.

V gene TRBV5-1 combines with J gene TRBJ2-5; D ambiguous. Per the germline V gene, CDR1 is SGHRS and CDR2 is YFSETQ. Trimming stripped 1 base from V and 1 base from J, with 5 bases between. This CDR3 comprises 13 residues. CDR3 in amino acids: CASSLLTQETQYF. CDR3 sequence (DNA): TGCGCCAGCAGCTTGTTAACCCAAGAGACCCAGTACTTC.

V usage is TRBV6-1 and J usage is TRBJ2-1; D is ambiguous. The V gene's germline CDR1 is MNHNS and CDR2 SASEGT. The V and J ends lost 1 base and 2 bases respectively, with 6 bases between them. The CDR3 totals 14 residues. The DNA of the CDR3 is TGTGCCAGCAGTGAAGATAGTACCTACAATGAGCAGTTCTTC. This encodes CASSEDSTYNEQFF.